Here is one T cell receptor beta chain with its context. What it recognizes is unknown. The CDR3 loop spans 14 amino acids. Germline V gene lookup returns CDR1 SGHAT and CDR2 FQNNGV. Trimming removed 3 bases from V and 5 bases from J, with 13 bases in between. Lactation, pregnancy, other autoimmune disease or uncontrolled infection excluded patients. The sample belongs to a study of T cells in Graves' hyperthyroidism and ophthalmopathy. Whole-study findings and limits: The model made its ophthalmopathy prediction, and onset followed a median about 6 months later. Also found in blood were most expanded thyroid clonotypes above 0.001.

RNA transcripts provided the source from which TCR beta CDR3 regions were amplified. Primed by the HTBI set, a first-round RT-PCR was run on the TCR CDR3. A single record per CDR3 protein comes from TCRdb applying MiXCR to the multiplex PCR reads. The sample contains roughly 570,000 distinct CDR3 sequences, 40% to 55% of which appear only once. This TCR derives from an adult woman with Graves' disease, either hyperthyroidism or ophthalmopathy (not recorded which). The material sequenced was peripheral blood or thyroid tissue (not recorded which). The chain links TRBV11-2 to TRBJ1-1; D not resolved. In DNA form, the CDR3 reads TGTGCCAGCAGCTTCTCAGGAATTAAAACTGAAGCTTTCTTT. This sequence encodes CASSFSGIKTEAFF.